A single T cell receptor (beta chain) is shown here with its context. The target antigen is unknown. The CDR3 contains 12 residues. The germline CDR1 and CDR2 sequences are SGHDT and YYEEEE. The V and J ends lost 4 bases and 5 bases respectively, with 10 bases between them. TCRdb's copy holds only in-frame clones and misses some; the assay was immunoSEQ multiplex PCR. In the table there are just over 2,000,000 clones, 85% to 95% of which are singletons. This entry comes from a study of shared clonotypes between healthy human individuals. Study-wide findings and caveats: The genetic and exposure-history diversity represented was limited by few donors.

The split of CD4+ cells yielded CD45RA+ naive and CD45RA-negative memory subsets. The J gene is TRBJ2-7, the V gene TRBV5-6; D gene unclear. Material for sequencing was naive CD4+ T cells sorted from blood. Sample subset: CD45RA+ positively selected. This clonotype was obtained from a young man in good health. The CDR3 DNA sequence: TGTGCCAGCAGCGACTCCGAGCACGAGCAGTACTTC. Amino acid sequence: CASSDSEHEQYF.